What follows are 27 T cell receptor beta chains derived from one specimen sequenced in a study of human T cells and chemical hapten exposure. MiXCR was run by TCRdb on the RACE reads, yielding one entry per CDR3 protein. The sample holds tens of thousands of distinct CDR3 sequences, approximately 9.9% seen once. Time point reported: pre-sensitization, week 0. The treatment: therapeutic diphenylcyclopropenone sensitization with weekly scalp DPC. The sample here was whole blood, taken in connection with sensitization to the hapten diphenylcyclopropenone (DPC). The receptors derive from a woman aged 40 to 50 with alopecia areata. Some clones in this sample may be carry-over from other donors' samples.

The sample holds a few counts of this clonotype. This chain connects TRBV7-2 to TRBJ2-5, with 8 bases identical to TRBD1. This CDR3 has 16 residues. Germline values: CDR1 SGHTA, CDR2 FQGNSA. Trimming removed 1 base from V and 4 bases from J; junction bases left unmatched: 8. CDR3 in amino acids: CASSLDSQGAPETQYF. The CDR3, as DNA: TGTGCCAGCAGCTTAGATAGCCAGGGGGCGCCAGAGACCCAGTACTTC.

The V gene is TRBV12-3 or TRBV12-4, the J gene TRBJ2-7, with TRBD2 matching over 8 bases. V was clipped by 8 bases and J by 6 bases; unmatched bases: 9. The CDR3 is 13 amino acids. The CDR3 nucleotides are TGTGCCAGCCGGGGGGGGTGGACCTGCGAGCAGTACTTC. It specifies CASRGGWTCEQYF.

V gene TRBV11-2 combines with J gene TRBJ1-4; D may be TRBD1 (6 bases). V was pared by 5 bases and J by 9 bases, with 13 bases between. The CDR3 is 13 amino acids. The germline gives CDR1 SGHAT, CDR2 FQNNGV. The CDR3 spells CASSRGQNKKLFF. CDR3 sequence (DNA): TGTGCCAGCAGCCGGGGACAAAATAAAAAACTGTTTTTT.

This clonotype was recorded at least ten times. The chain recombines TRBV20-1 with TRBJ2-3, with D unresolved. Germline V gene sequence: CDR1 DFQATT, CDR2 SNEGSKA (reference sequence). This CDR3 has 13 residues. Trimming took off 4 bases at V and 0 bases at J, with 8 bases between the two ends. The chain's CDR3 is CSAKVPSTDTQYF. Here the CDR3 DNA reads TGCAGTGCTAAAGTCCCTAGCACAGATACGCAGTATTTT.

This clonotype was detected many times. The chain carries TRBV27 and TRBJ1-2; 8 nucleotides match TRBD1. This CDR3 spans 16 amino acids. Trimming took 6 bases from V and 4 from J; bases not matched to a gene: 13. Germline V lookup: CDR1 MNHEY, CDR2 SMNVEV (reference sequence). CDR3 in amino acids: CASSYMTGASIYGYTF. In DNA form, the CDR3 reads TGTGCCAGCAGCTACATGACAGGGGCGAGTATCTATGGCTACACCTTC.

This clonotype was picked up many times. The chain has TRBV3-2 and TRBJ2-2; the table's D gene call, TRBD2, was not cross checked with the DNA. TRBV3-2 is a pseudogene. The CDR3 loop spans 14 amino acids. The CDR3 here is CASSRAGAPGELFF. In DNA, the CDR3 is TGTGCCAGCAGCCGCGCGGGAGCTCCCGGGGAGCTGTTTTTT.

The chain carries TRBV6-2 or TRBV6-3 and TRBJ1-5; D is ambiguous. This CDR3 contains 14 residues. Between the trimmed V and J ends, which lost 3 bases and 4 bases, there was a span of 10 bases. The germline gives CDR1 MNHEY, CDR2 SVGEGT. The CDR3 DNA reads TGTGCCAGCAGTTATTGGGCGCTGAATCAGCCCCAGCATTTT. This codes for CASSYWALNQPQHF.

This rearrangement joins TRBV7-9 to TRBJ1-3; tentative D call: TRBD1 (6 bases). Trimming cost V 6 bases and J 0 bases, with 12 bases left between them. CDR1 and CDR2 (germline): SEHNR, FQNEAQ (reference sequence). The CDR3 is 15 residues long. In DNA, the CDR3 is TGTGCCAGCAGGGGACGGGGGCCCTCTGGAAACACCATATATTTT. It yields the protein CASRGRGPSGNTIYF.

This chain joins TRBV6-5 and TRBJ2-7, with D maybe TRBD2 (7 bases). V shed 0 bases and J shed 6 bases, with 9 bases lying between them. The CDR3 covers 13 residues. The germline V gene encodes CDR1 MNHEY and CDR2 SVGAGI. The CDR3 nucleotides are TGTGCCAGCAGTTACTCGGGGGGGCTCGAGCAGTACTTC. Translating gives CASSYSGGLEQYF.

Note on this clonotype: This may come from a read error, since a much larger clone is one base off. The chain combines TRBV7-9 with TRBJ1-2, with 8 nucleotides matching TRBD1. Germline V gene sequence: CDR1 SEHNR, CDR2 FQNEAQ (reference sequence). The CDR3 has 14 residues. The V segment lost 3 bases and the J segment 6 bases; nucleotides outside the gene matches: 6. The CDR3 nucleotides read TGTGCCAGCAGCTTCCTACAGGGGGAGGATGGCTACACCTTC. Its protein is CASSFLQGEDGYTF.

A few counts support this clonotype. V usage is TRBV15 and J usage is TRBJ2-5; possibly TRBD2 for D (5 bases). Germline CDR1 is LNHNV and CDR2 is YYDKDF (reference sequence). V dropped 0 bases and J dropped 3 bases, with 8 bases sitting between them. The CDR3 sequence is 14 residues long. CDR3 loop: CATSRDLREETQYF. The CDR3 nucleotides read TGTGCCACCAGCAGAGATCTGAGGGAAGAGACCCAGTACTTC.

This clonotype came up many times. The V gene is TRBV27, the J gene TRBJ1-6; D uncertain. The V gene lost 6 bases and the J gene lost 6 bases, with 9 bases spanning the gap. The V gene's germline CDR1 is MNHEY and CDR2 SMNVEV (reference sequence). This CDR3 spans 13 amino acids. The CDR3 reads CASSRPGNSPLHF. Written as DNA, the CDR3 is TGTGCCAGCAGCCGACCCGGTAATTCACCCCTCCACTTT.

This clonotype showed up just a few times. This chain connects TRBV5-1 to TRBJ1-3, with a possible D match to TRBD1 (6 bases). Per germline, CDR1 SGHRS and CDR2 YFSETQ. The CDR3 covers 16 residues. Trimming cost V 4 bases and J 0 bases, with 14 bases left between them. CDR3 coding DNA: TGCGCCAGCAGCCCCAGGGGACCGCTCTCTGGAAACACCATATATTTT. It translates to CASSPRGPLSGNTIYF.

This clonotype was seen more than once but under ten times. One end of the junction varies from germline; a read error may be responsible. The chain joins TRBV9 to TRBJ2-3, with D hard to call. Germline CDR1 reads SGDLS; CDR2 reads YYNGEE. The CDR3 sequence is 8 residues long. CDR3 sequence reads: CASSPWNF. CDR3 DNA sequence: TGTGCCAGCAGCCCTTGGAATTTT.

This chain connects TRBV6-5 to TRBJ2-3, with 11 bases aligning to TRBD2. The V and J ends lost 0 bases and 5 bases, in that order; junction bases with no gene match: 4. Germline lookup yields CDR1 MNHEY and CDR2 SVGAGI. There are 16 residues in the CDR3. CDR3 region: CASSYSKGLAGDTQYF. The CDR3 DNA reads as TGTGCCAGCAGTTACTCAAAAGGACTAGCGGGAGATACGCAGTATTTT.

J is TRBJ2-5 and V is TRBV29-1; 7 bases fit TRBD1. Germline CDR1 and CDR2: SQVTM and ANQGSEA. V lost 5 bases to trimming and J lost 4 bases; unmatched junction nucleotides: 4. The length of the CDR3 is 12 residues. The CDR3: CSVQGGAETQYF. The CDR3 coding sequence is TGCAGCGTTCAAGGGGGCGCAGAGACCCAGTACTTC.

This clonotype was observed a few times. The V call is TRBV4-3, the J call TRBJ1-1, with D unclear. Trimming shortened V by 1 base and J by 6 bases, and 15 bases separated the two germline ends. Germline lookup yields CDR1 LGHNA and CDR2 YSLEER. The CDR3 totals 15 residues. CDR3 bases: TGCGCCAGCAGCCAAGTAATCGTCGGGCTACCTGAAGCTTTCTTT. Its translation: CASSQVIVGLPEAFF.

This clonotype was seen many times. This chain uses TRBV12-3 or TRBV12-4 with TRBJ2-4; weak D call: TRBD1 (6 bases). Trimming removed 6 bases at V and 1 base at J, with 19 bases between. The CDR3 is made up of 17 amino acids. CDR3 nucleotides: TGTGCCAGCAGCTTGGGCCAGGGGAACACGGCCAAAAACATTCAGTACTTC. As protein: CASSLGQGNTAKNIQYF.

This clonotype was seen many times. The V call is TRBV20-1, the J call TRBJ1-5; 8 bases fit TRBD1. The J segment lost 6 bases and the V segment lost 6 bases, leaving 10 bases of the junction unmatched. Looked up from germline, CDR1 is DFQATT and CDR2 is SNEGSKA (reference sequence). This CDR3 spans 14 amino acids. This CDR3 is CSASQGANTQPQHF. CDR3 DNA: TGCAGTGCCTCTCAGGGGGCGAATACTCAGCCCCAGCATTTT.

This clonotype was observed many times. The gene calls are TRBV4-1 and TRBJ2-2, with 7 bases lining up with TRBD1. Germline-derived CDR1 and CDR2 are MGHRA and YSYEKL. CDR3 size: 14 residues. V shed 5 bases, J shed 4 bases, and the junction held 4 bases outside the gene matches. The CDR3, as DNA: TGCGCCAGCAGCAGGGGGCGAGGCACCGGGGAGCTGTTTTTT. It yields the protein CASSRGRGTGELFF.

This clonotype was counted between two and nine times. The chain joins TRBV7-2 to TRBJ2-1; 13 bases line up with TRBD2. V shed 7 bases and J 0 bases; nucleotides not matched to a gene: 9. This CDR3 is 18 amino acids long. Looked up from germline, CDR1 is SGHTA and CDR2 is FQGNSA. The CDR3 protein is CASTLRLAGGSSYNEQFF. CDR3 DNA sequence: TGTGCCAGCACTCTCCGACTAGCGGGGGGTAGCTCCTACAATGAGCAGTTCTTC.

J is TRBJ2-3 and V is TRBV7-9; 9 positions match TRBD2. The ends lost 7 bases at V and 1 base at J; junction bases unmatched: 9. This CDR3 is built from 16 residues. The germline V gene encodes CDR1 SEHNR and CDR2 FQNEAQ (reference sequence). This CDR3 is CASTTTSGWRTDTQYF. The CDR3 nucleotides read TGTGCCAGCACAACTACTAGCGGGTGGCGCACAGATACGCAGTATTTT.

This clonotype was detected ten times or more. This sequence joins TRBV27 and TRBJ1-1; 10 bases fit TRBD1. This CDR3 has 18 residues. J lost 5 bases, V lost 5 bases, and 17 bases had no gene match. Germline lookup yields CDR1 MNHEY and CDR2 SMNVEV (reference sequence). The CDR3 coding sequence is TGTGCCAGCAGTACGCTCCTTTCTCCGGGACAGGGGAGGACTGAAGCTTTCTTT. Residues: CASSTLLSPGQGRTEAFF.

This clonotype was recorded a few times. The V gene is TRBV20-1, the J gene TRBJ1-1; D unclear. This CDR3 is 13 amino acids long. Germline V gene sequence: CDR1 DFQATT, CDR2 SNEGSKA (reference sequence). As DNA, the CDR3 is TGCAGGCCGGCGGCAGATGTCGGCACTGAAGCTTTCTTT. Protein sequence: CRPAADVGTEAFF.

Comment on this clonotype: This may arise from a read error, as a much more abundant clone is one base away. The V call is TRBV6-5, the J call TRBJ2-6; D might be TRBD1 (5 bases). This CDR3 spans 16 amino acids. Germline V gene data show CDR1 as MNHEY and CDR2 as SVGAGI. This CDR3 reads CASSYAQGSGASVLTF. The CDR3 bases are TGTGCCAGCAGTTACGCTCAGGGTTCTGGGGCCAGCGTCCTGACTTTC.

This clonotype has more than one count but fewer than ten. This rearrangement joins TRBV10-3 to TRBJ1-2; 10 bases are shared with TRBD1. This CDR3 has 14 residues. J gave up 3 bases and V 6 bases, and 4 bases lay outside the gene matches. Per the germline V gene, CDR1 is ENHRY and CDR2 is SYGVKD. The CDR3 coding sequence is TGTGCCATCAGCACCGGGACAGGGGACTATGGCTACACCTTC. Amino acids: CAISTGTGDYGYTF.

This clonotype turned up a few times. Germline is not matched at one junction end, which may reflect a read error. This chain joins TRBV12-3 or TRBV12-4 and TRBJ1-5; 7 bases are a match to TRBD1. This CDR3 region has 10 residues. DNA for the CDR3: TGTGCCAGCAGGCCGGGACAGATGAGTTTT. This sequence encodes CASRPGQMSF.